A selection of T cell receptor beta chains follows, all from one sample in a study of cytomegalovirus exposure and HLA in healthy donors. Measured with immunoSEQ multiplex PCR; TCRdb has only the in-frame clones, and not every one. The repertoire consists of more than 150,000 clones, with roughly 85% occurring once and the leading ten covering roughly 9.3%. The sample consisted of PBMCs. These receptors originate from a man between 18 and 29 years old in good health and CMV-seropositive. The CDR3 runs from the conserved cysteine through the conserved F or W. The order of the fields is D gene, J gene, clone size, V gene, CDR3 protein, CDR3 DNA. D genes are given only for firm matches. Clone size is shown for a subset of rows, as once, few, many or a class of expanded clone.

d_gene: -
j_gene: TRBJ1-1
abundance: -
v_gene: TRBV5-4
CDR3aa: CASSRQNTEAFF
CDR3nt: TGTGCCAGCAGCAGACAGAACACTGAAGCTTTCTTT

d_gene: -
j_gene: TRBJ2-7
abundance: -
v_gene: TRBV27
CDR3aa: CASSVHRGLQYF
CDR3nt: TGTGCCAGCAGCGTCCATCGAGGTCTGCAGTACTTC

d_gene: -
j_gene: TRBJ2-7
abundance: -
v_gene: TRBV27
CDR3aa: CASSLFYAGSAYEQYF
CDR3nt: TGTGCCAGCAGTTTATTTTACGCGGGGTCTGCGTACGAGCAGTACTTC

d_gene: -
j_gene: TRBJ1-3
abundance: -
v_gene: TRBV6-5
CDR3aa: CASSYELGNTIYF
CDR3nt: TGTGCCAGCAGTTACGAGCTTGGAAACACCATATATTTT

d_gene: TRBD2
j_gene: TRBJ2-1
abundance: few
v_gene: TRBV4-1
CDR3aa: CASSQGLAGNEQFF
CDR3nt: TGCGCCAGCAGCCAAGGACTAGCGGGGAATGAGCAGTTCTTC

d_gene: -
j_gene: TRBJ1-1
abundance: -
v_gene: TRBV7-9
CDR3aa: CASSLSGNTEAFF
CDR3nt: TGTGCCAGCAGCTTATCAGGGAACACTGAAGCTTTCTTT

d_gene: TRBD1
j_gene: TRBJ2-7
abundance: -
v_gene: TRBV29-1
CDR3aa: CSARQGFGYEQYF
CDR3nt: TGCAGCGCAAGACAGGGCTTCGGCTACGAGCAGTACTTC

d_gene: -
j_gene: TRBJ2-7
abundance: -
v_gene: TRBV9
CDR3aa: CASSVGLGQDYYEQYF
CDR3nt: TGTGCCAGCAGCGTAGGTCTAGGTCAGGACTACTACGAGCAGTACTTC

d_gene: TRBD1
j_gene: TRBJ2-1
abundance: -
v_gene: TRBV27
CDR3aa: CASSLSIGQGRINEQFF
CDR3nt: TGTGCCAGCAGTTTATCAATCGGACAGGGGAGGATCAATGAGCAGTTCTTC

d_gene: -
j_gene: TRBJ2-3
abundance: -
v_gene: TRBV9
CDR3aa: CASSVAKSTDTQYF
CDR3nt: TGTGCCAGCAGCGTAGCTAAGTCCACAGATACGCAGTATTTT

d_gene: -
j_gene: TRBJ2-3
abundance: once
v_gene: TRBV9
CDR3aa: CASSVGGVSTDTQYF
CDR3nt: TGTGCCAGCAGCGTAGGAGGAGTAAGCACAGATACGCAGTATTTT

d_gene: TRBD1
j_gene: TRBJ1-2
abundance: -
v_gene: TRBV7-9
CDR3aa: CASSSPGTGGSYGYTF
CDR3nt: TGTGCCAGCAGCTCACCCGGGACAGGGGGCAGTTATGGCTACACCTTC

d_gene: TRBD2
j_gene: TRBJ2-2
abundance: -
v_gene: TRBV19
CDR3aa: CASEISGLVWTGELFF
CDR3nt: TGTGCCAGTGAGATCTCGGGACTAGTGTGGACCGGGGAGCTGTTTTTT

d_gene: TRBD1
j_gene: TRBJ1-5
abundance: -
v_gene: TRBV2
CDR3aa: CASREGQAWWPQHF
CDR3nt: TGTGCCAGCAGAGAGGGACAGGCTTGGTGGCCCCAGCATTTT

d_gene: -
j_gene: TRBJ1-1
abundance: -
v_gene: TRBV7-8
CDR3aa: CASSLAGGNTEAFF
CDR3nt: TGTGCCAGCAGCTTAGCAGGGGGGAACACTGAAGCTTTCTTT

d_gene: -
j_gene: TRBJ2-7
abundance: -
v_gene: TRBV5-1
CDR3aa: CASSLEGYSYEQYF
CDR3nt: TGCGCCAGCAGCCTGGAGGGGTACTCCTACGAGCAGTACTTC

d_gene: -
j_gene: TRBJ1-5
abundance: -
v_gene: TRBV19
CDR3aa: CASSLGGQPQHF
CDR3nt: TGTGCCAGTAGTCTCGGGGGTCAGCCCCAGCATTTT

d_gene: TRBD1
j_gene: TRBJ1-6
abundance: -
v_gene: TRBV19
CDR3aa: CASSVGQAGSSPLHF
CDR3nt: TGTGCCAGTAGTGTCGGACAGGCGGGTTCTTCACCCCTCCACTTT

d_gene: -
j_gene: TRBJ1-5
abundance: -
v_gene: TRBV2
CDR3aa: CASSESRRLSNQPQHF
CDR3nt: TGTGCCAGCAGTGAAAGTAGGCGGTTGAGCAATCAGCCCCAGCATTTT

d_gene: -
j_gene: TRBJ1-2
abundance: -
v_gene: TRBV4-2
CDR3aa: CASSQDVGGRDGYTF
CDR3nt: TGTGCCAGCAGCCAAGATGTGGGGGGGCGGGATGGCTACACCTTC

d_gene: TRBD2
j_gene: TRBJ2-5
abundance: -
v_gene: TRBV7-9
CDR3aa: CASSPPGGQETQYF
CDR3nt: TGTGCCAGCAGCCCGCCCGGGGGGCAAGAGACCCAGTACTTC

d_gene: -
j_gene: TRBJ2-5
abundance: -
v_gene: TRBV28
CDR3aa: CASTADSQETQYF
CDR3nt: TGTGCCAGTACCGCGGACTCGCAAGAGACCCAGTACTTC

d_gene: -
j_gene: TRBJ1-1
abundance: -
v_gene: TRBV25-1
CDR3aa: CASSRMGRAAEAFF
CDR3nt: TGTGCCAGCAGCCGAATGGGCAGGGCGGCGGAAGCTTTCTTT

d_gene: -
j_gene: TRBJ2-7
abundance: -
v_gene: TRBV2
CDR3aa: CASSEDLGGEQYF
CDR3nt: TGTGCCAGCAGTGAAGATCTCGGAGGAGAGCAGTACTTC

d_gene: -
j_gene: TRBJ2-7
abundance: few
v_gene: TRBV18
CDR3aa: CASSPPARGGLDEQYF
CDR3nt: TGTGCCAGCTCACCACCGGCTAGGGGAGGTCTGGACGAGCAGTACTTC

d_gene: TRBD1
j_gene: TRBJ1-2
abundance: -
v_gene: TRBV7-7
CDR3aa: CASSRGQGEINYGYTF
CDR3nt: TGTGCCAGCAGCCGAGGACAGGGGGAGATTAACTATGGCTACACCTTC